The clone carrying this T cell receptor (beta chain) was counted once. This sample was included in a study of tumor-infiltrating lymphocytes in oesophageal squamous cell carcinoma. The CDR3 extends over 13 amino acids. Germline CDR1 reads SGHVS; CDR2 reads FQNEAQ. Trimming pared 1 base from V and 3 bases from J, leaving 3 bases between. In TCRdb, the PCR reads were re-called with MiXCR into one record per CDR3 protein. The sample includes some 18,000 distinct CDR3 sequences, just over 40% of them seen just once. This receptor was obtained from a male donor with esophageal squamous cell carcinoma. J is TRBJ2-2 and V is TRBV7-8; D remains unclear. Sequencing was performed on normal esophageal tissue next to the tumor. In nucleotides, the CDR3 is TGTGCCAGCAGCTTAGGCTACACCGGGGAGCTGTTTTTT. Translated: CASSLGYTGELFF.